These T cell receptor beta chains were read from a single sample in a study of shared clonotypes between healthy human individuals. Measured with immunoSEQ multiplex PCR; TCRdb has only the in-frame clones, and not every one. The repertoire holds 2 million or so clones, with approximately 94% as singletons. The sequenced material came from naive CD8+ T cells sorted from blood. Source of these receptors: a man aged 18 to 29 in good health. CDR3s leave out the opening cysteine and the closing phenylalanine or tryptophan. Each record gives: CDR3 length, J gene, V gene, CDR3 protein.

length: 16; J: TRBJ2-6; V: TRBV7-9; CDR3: ASSLAQGLLSGANVLT
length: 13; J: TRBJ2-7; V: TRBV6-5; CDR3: ASSYRDRGTYEQY
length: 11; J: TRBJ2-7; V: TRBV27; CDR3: ASSLTGTYEQY
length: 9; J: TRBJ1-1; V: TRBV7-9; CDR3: ASSPGTEAF
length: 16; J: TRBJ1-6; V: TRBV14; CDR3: ASSQDNVFSSYNSPLH
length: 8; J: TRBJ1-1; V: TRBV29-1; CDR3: SVEDLEAF
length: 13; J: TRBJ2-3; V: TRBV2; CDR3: ASSVGAVSGDTQY
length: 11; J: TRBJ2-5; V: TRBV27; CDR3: ASRILDKETQY
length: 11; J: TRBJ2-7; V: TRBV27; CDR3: ASSPGSSYEQY
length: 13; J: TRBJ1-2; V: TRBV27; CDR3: ASRSSVGLLGGYT